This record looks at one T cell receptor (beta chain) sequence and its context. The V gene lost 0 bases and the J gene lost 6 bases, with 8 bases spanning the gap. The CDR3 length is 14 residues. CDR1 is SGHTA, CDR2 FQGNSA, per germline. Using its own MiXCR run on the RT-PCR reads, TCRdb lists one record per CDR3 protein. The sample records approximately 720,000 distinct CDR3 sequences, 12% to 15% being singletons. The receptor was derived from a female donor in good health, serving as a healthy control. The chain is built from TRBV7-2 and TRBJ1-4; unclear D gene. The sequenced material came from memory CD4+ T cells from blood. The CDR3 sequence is CASSLAAGDEKLFF. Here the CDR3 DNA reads TGTGCCAGCAGCTTAGCCGCCGGGGATGAAAAACTGTTTTTT.